This TCR beta chain originates from a study of shared clonotypes between healthy human individuals. The assay was carried out at the deep level. In the original processing: Because ImmunoSEQ provided only junction sequences with no quality scores, the filtering differed. TCRdb keeps only in-frame clones here, not all; method: immunoSEQ multiplex PCR. V and J calls and clone size are copied from that table; D and trimming were computed from the DNA. Among about 670,000 clones listed, less than 80% were seen once. V dropped 6 bases and J dropped 6 bases, with 33 bases sitting between them. Germline values: CDR1 MNHEY, CDR2 SMNVEV (reference sequence). This CDR3 comprises 19 residues. The table lists this clone with a few counts.

This sequence originates from a woman aged 25-40 years in good health. The sequencing input was memory CD4+ T cells sorted from blood. Subset in this sample: CD45RA-negative fraction. This rearrangement joins TRBV27 to TRBJ2-7, with D unclear. The CDR3 reads CASSSFSPFRAQQSSEQYF. DNA of the CDR3: TGTGCCAGCAGCTCATTCAGTCCATTCCGGGCCCAGCAATCGTCCGAGCAGTACTTC.